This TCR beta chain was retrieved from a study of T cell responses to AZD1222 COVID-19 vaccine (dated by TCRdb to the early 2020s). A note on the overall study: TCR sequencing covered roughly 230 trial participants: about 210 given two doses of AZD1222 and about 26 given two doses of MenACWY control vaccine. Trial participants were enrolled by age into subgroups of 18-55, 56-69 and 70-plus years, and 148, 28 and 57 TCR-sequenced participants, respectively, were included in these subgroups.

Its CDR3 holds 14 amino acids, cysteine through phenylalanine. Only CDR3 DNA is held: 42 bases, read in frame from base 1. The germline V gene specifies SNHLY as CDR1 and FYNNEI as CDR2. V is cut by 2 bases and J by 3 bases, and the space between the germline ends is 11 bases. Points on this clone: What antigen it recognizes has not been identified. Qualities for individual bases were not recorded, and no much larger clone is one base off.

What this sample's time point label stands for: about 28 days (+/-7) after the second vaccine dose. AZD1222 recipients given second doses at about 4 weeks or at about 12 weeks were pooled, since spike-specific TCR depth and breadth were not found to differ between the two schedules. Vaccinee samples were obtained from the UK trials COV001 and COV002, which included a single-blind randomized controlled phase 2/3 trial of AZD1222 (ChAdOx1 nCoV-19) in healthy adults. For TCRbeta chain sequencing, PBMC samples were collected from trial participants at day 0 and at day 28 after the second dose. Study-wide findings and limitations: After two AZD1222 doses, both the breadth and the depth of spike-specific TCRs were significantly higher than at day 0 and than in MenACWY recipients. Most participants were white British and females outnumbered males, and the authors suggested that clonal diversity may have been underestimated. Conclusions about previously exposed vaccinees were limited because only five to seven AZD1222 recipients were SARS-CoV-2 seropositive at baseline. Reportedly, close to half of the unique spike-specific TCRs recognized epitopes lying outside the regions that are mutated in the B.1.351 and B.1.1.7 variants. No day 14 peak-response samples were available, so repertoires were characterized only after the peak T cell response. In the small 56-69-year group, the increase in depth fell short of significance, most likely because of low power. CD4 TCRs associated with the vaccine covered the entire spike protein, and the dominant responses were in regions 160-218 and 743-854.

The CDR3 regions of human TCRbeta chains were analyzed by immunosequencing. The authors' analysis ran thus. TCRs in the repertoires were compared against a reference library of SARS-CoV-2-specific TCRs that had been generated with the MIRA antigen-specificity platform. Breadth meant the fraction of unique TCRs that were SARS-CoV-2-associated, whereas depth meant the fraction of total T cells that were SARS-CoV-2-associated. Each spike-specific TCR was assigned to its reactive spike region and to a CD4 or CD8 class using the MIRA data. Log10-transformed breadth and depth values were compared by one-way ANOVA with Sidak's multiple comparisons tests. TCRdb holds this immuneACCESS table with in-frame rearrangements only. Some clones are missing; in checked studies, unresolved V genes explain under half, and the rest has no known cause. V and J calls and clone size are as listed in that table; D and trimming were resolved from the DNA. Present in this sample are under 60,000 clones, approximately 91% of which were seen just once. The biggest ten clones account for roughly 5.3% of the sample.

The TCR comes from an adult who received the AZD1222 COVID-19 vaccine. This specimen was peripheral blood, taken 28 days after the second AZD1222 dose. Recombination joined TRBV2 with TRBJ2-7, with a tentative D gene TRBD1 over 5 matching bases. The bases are TGTGCCAGCAGTGAACAGGGTGATTTCTACGAGCAGTACTTC. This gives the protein CASSEQGDFYEQYF.